This T cell receptor beta chain was recorded in a study of T cells expressing NK-cell markers. For the study at large: It was sorted CD3+CD56+NKG2C+, CD3+CD56+NKG2C- and CD3+CD56-NKG2C+ T cells that supplied the TCR beta repertoires.

TCRdb re-analyzed the 5' RACE reads; it lists each CDR3 protein once, without DNA. The table gives approximately 420,000 distinct CDR3 sequences; the top ten clones make up about 10% of it. In regard to this clonotype: What it binds is not known.

The CDR3 extends over 15 amino acids. Germline values: CDR1 MNHEY, CDR2 SMNVEV (reference sequence). Notes on the study in general: Whether expanded NKG2C+ T cell clones were HCMV specific stayed uncertain. The same clonotypes also predominated in the CD3+CD56-NKG2C+ fraction of a handful of donors. About six donors showed dominant NKG2C+ clonotypes comprising roughly 1.0-7.0% of their CD8+ T cells.

The chain recombines TRBV27 with TRBJ2-1; absent DNA, TCRdb's TRBD2 call cannot be checked. The specimen sequenced was blood T cells: a sorted CD56 or NKG2C T cell subset, CD4+ or CD8+ T cells, or bulk PBMC T cells (not recorded which). The receptor was isolated from a woman in her forties or fifties in good health. CDR3 residues: CASTPLAGGPGEQFF.